This entry lists 21 T cell receptor beta chains sequenced from one sample in a study of T cells in tuberculosis. Generated by immunoSEQ multiplex PCR, the TCRdb table keeps only in-frame clones and is missing some. The table records some 30,000 clones, more than 70% of them present only once. Time point indicated: new active TB diagnosis, blood taken before or within 7 days of starting treatment. The sample was PBMCs, taken at tuberculosis diagnosis. The source is an adult with tuberculosis.

J is TRBJ2-4 and V is TRBV6-7; 7 bases line up with TRBD1. TRBV6-7 is known as an ORF, though its function is uncertain. This CDR3 comprises 15 residues. J lost 2 bases, V lost 2 bases, and 3 bases had no gene match. CDR3 coding DNA: TGTGCCAGCAGTTACGAGGGGGCTCCCAAAAACATTCAGTACTTC. Its translation: CASSYEGAPKNIQYF.

V usage is TRBV28 and J usage is TRBJ2-1; 15 bases are shared with TRBD2. The trim removed 6 bases at V and 10 bases at J, leaving 7 bases unmatched. Germline V gene lookup returns CDR1 MDHEN and CDR2 SYDVKM. This CDR3 is built from 15 residues. CDR3 region: CASSWTSGRVREQFF. CDR3 nucleotide sequence: TGTGCCAGCAGCTGGACTAGCGGGAGGGTTCGAGAGCAGTTCTTC. The complete variable domain, with remaining parts taken from reference TRBV28 and TRBJ2-1, reads DVKVTQSSRYLVKRTGEKVFLECVQDMDHENMFWYRQDPGLGLRLIYFSYDVKMKEKGDIPEGYSVSREKKERFSLILESASTNQTSMYLCASSWTSGRVREQFFGPGTRLTVL.

This clone was observed a single time. This chain connects TRBV19 to TRBJ1-5, with TRBD1 matching over 8 bases. The V and J ends lost 11 bases and 4 bases, in that order; junction bases with no gene match: 10. The CDR3 is made up of 14 amino acids. CDR1 is LNHDA, CDR2 SQIVND, per germline (reference sequence). CDR3 in amino acids: CASRGQGKNQPQHF. The CDR3 DNA follows: TGTGCCTCACGAGGACAGGGAAAAAATCAGCCCCAGCATTTT.

This clone has a single count. The chain uses TRBV7-3 and TRBJ2-1; 10 positions agree with TRBD1. Germline-derived CDR1 and CDR2 are SGHTA and FQGTGA. This CDR3 region has 15 residues. V trimming: 5 bases; J trimming: 6 bases; junction bases outside the gene matches: 7. The CDR3: CASSKTGGAINEQFF. The CDR3 DNA reads TGTGCCAGCAGCAAGACAGGGGGCGCGATCAATGAGCAGTTCTTC.

The rearrangement uses TRBV4-1 and TRBJ2-7, with a weak D call TRBD2 (5 bases). Trimming shortened V by 0 bases and J by 3 bases, and 12 bases separated the two germline ends. The germline CDR1 and CDR2 sequences are MGHRA and YSYEKL. The CDR3 extends over 15 amino acids. CDR3 coding DNA: TGCGCCAGCAGCCAAGATGAACGGGATGGCTACGAGCAGTACTTC. It codes for CASSQDERDGYEQYF.

This clone was seen a handful of times. The J gene is TRBJ1-3, the V gene TRBV6-5, with a weak D call TRBD1 (6 bases). Germline assignment: CDR1 MNHEY and CDR2 SVGAGI. V was pared by 4 bases and J by 4 bases, with 8 bases between. The CDR3 consists of 13 residues. DNA for the CDR3: TGTGCCAGCAGTTCCGGGACAGGAAACACCATATATTTT. Translating gives CASSSGTGNTIYF.

The rearrangement uses TRBV7-8 and TRBJ2-4, with 8 bases aligning to TRBD2. Germline V lookup: CDR1 SGHVS, CDR2 FQNEAQ. This CDR3 comprises 13 residues. V shed 3 bases, J shed 8 bases, and the junction held 3 bases outside the gene matches. This CDR3 reads CASSLDGGDIQYF. CDR3 sequence (DNA): TGTGCCAGCAGCTTGGACGGGGGGGACATTCAGTACTTC.

Comments on this clone: In the same sample, other DNA sequences code for this CDR3. DNA of the CDR3: TGTGCCAGCAGTTTAAGGGAGAACTATGGCTACACCTTC. Its protein product is CASSLRENYGYTF. The chain combines TRBV27 with TRBJ1-2; D uncertain. The CDR3 consists of 13 residues. Germline CDR1 is MNHEY and CDR2 is SMNVEV (reference sequence). Trimming left V 2 bases short and J 2 bases short, with 6 bases between.

This rearrangement joins TRBV11-2 to TRBJ2-1, with 12 bases matching TRBD2. Trimming cost V 5 bases and J 3 bases; bases outside gene matches: 14. CDR3 length: 19 amino acids. From germline, CDR1 is SGHAT and CDR2 FQNNGV. CDR3 in DNA: TGTGCCAGCAGCCCTAACTTTAGAATACTAGCGGGAGGCTACAATGAGCAGTTCTTC. It translates to CASSPNFRILAGGYNEQFF.

The rearrangement links TRBV7-3 to TRBJ2-3; the match to TRBD2 covers 8 bases. The CDR3 consists of 15 residues. V dropped 2 bases and J dropped 4; count of bases not matched to a gene: 5. Germline-derived CDR1 and CDR2 are SGHTA and FQGTGA. The CDR3 loop is CASSLGLAGADTQYF. In DNA form, the CDR3 reads TGTGCCAGCAGCTTAGGGCTAGCGGGCGCAGATACGCAGTATTTT.

This chain joins TRBV19 and TRBJ2-2; TRBD1 matches 8 bases. With 0 bases clipped from V and 4 bases from J, the junction kept 7 bases outside the gene matches. CDR1 LNHDA and CDR2 SQIVND come from the germline V gene (reference sequence). The CDR3 has 17 residues. The CDR3 DNA follows: TGTGCCAGTAGTATAGACAGCAGGGGGCAGGGCACCGGGGAGCTGTTTTTT. The encoded protein is CASSIDSRGQGTGELFF.

This rearrangement joins TRBV5-5 to TRBJ1-6, with a tentative D call TRBD1 (6 bases). Trimming shortened V by 0 bases and J by 3 bases, and 13 bases separated the two germline ends. CDR3 length: 17 amino acids. The germline V gene has CDR1 SGHKS and CDR2 YYEKEE (reference sequence). The CDR3 is CASSLDVGGLYNSPLHF. The CDR3 coding sequence is TGTGCCAGCAGCTTGGATGTTGGGGGCCTCTATAATTCACCCCTCCACTTT.

The chain carries TRBV2 and TRBJ2-3; 7 nucleotides agree with TRBD2. CDR1 is SNHLY, CDR2 FYNNEI, per germline. The J segment lost 3 bases and the V segment lost 5 bases, leaving 2 bases of the junction unmatched. This CDR3 is 13 amino acids long. This CDR3 reads CASSLLATDTQYF. DNA for the CDR3: TGTGCCAGCAGTCTACTAGCGACAGATACGCAGTATTTT.

The genes are TRBV4-1 and TRBJ2-1, with TRBD2 identical over 12 bases. The CDR3 consists of 19 residues. The J segment lost 8 bases and the V segment lost 0 bases, leaving 14 bases of the junction unmatched. Germline V gives CDR1 MGHRA, CDR2 YSYEKL. The chain's CDR3 is CASSQDPHRPTSGSDEQFF. For the CDR3, the DNA is TGCGCCAGCAGCCAAGATCCCCACAGACCGACTAGCGGGAGTGATGAGCAGTTCTTC.

This clone was counted once. The CDR3 DNA follows: TGTGCCACCAGCAGAGATGTTGGTAGCGGGGAGCAGTTCTTC. This gives the protein CATSRDVGSGEQFF. This chain uses TRBV15 with TRBJ2-1; 7 nucleotides agree with TRBD2. V shed 0 bases and J 10 bases; nucleotides not matched to a gene: 6. Germline CDR1 LNHNV, CDR2 YYDKDF (reference sequence). The CDR3 is 14 residues long.

J is TRBJ2-2 and V is TRBV5-1; 12 nucleotides agree with TRBD1. Trimming took 0 bases from V and 6 from J; bases not matched to a gene: 6. This CDR3 is built from 17 residues. Germline assignment: CDR1 SGHRS and CDR2 YFSETQ. The CDR3 protein is CASSLVPGQGAAGELFF. CDR3 DNA sequence: TGCGCCAGCAGCTTGGTTCCGGGACAGGGGGCTGCCGGGGAGCTGTTTTTT. The whole variable domain, filled in from reference TRBV5-1 and TRBJ2-2, reads KAGVTQTPRYLIKTRGQQVTLSCSPISGHRSVSWYQQTPGQGLQFLFEYFSETQRNKGNFPGRFSGRQFSNSRSEMNVSTLELGDSALYLCASSLVPGQGAAGELFFGEGSRLTVL.

The chain is built from TRBV5-1 and TRBJ2-7; 7 bases line up with TRBD1. The junction had 3 bases not matched to a gene; V was cut back by 0 bases and J by 6 bases. Germline CDR1 SGHRS, CDR2 YFSETQ. This CDR3 has 13 amino acids. DNA for the CDR3: TGCGCCAGCAGCTTGGGAGGGGGCACCGAGCAGTACTTC. Amino acids: CASSLGGGTEQYF. Full variable domain (rest looked up from reference TRBV5-1 and TRBJ2-7): KAGVTQTPRYLIKTRGQQVTLSCSPISGHRSVSWYQQTPGQGLQFLFEYFSETQRNKGNFPGRFSGRQFSNSRSEMNVSTLELGDSALYLCASSLGGGTEQYFGPGTRLTVT.

This chain uses TRBV12-2 with TRBJ1-1; the table's D call, TRBD1, has no DNA check behind it. TRBV12-2 is a documented pseudogene. The CDR3 runs to 14 residues. The CDR3 nucleotides are TGTGCAAGTCGCTTAGGACAGGGAAACACTGAAGCTTTCTTT. Translated, it gives CASRLGQGNTEAFF.

The chain combines TRBV30 with TRBJ1-4; 8 bases align to TRBD1. The germline V gene encodes CDR1 GTSNPN and CDR2 SVGIG (reference sequence). The CDR3 covers 14 residues. V shed 2 bases and J 5 bases; nucleotides not matched to a gene: 4. CDR3 residues: CAWSTGTGNEKLFF. CDR3 nucleotide sequence: TGTGCCTGGAGTACCGGGACAGGAAATGAAAAACTGTTTTTT.

This chain joins TRBV5-1 and TRBJ2-3; 9 bases fit TRBD2. CDR3 length equals 15 residues. V shed 2 bases and J 1 base; nucleotides not matched to a gene: 2. Germline lookup yields CDR1 SGHRS and CDR2 YFSETQ. This CDR3 is CASSLRTSGTDTQYF. Here the CDR3 DNA reads TGCGCCAGCAGCTTACGGACTAGCGGCACAGATACGCAGTATTTT.

The chain recombines TRBV19 with TRBJ2-1; D not certain. CDR1 LNHDA and CDR2 SQIVND come from the germline V gene (reference sequence). This CDR3 contains 11 residues. Trimming removed 4 bases at V and 4 bases at J, with 2 bases between. CDR3 coding DNA: TGTGCCAGTAGTACTTACAATGAGCAGTTCTTC. Its translation: CASSTYNEQFF.